The sequence of this TCR beta chain was determined in a study of vaccination and CD4 T cells after COVID-19. Oncomine TCR Beta short-read sequencing was applied to DNA from cultured CD4+ T cells. TCRdb itself ran the PCR reads through MiXCR, one entry per CDR3 protein. The table lists 9,500 to 15,000 distinct CDR3 sequences, around 55% of them singletons. As to treatment: approximately 11-day PBMC culture with coronavirus spike peptide pools or control peptides (ViraFEST assay). The ends were cut back, 2 bases at V and 4 bases at J, with 5 bases in the middle. The CDR3 loop spans 12 amino acids. Germline loops: CDR1 MNHEY, CDR2 SVGEGT. On this clonotype: Its antigen remains unidentified.

Source material: CD4+ T cells from blood, cultured in vitro. The TCR comes from a human donor who had recovered from COVID-19. The rearrangement uses TRBV6-2 or TRBV6-3 and TRBJ1-2; no clear D. The CDR3 spells CASSYTPYGYTF. For the CDR3, the DNA is TGTGCCAGCAGTTACACCCCCTATGGCTACACCTTC.